These 7 T cell receptor beta chains came from one sample sequenced in a study of CD8+ T cells in alopecia areata. Reverse transcribed after extraction, RNA yielded cDNA as the sequencing template. Using immunoSEQ multiplex PCR, the repertoire was profiled, and TCRdb retains in-frame clones only, with some absent. The repertoire holds roughly 14,000 clones, with 58% as singletons. Samples from alopecia areata patients were lesional scalp punch biopsies and peripheral blood. Sequencing was performed on skin, taken at week 0. These receptor sequences come from a human donor with alopecia areata.

This clone was detected only once. The gene calls are TRBV7-2 and TRBJ1-1; weak D call: TRBD1 (6 bases). The V end lost 2 bases, the J end lost 5 bases, and 9 bases lay between the germline ends. Germline V gives CDR1 SGHTA, CDR2 FQGNSA. The length of the CDR3 is 13 residues. The CDR3 is CASSLTGKTEAFF. In nucleotides, the CDR3 is TGTGCCAGCAGCTTAACAGGGAAGACTGAAGCTTTCTTT. The full variable domain, rest sourced from reference TRBV7-2 and TRBJ1-1, is GAGVSQSPSNKVTEKGKDVELRCDPISGHTALYWYRQSLGQGLEFLIYFQGNSAPDKSGLPSDRFSAERTGGSVSTLTIQRTQQEDSAVYLCASSLTGKTEAFFGQGTRLTVV.

The rearrangement joins TRBV10-3 to TRBJ2-3, with D possibly called TRBD1 or TRBD2 (5 bases each). Trimming shortened V by 11 bases and J by 0 bases, and 15 bases separated the two germline ends. This CDR3 contains 14 residues. Germline V CDR1 and CDR2: ENHRY, SYGVKD. CDR3 nucleotides: TGTGCCTCGCGAGGGGCACCTAGCACAGATACGCAGTATTTT. Encoded protein: CASRGAPSTDTQYF.

On this clone: An end of the junction does not agree with germline; a read error may underlie this. The rearrangement joins TRBV5-4 to TRBJ2-1, with 13 positions matching TRBD2. The CDR3 contains 15 residues. Looked up from germline, CDR1 is SGHNT and CDR2 is YYREEE (reference sequence). The DNA of the CDR3 is TGCGCCAGCAGCGTCCGGACTAGCGGGGGAAATGAGAAGTTCTTC. Translated, it gives CASSVRTSGGNEKFF.

The chain links TRBV2 to TRBJ1-5, with TRBD1 as a possible D gene (5 bases). Trimming removed 4 bases from V and 1 base from J, with 23 bases in between. CDR1 and CDR2 (germline): SNHLY, FYNNEI. The CDR3 runs 19 residues. DNA for the CDR3: TGTGCCAGCAGTGCCGGCGGCGGGCAGGGCTTAGGGAGCAATCAGCCCCAGCATTTT. The encoded protein is CASSAGGGQGLGSNQPQHF.

The chain recombines TRBV6-6 with TRBJ2-7; D perhaps matches TRBD2 (6 bases). Germline CDR1 reads MNHNY; CDR2 reads SVGAGI (reference sequence). The V gene lost 5 bases and the J gene lost 6 bases, with 14 bases spanning the gap. CDR3 length: 13 residues. The CDR3 DNA follows: TGTGCCAGCAGTCCCGAGGGACTCTCCGAGCAGTACTTC. Its protein product is CASSPEGLSEQYF.

Concerning this clone: Other DNA sequences in this specimen translate into the identical CDR3. The chain joins TRBV11-2 to TRBJ1-5, with unresolved D. V was clipped by 3 bases and J by 1 base, with 7 bases between them. The germline V gene has CDR1 SGHAT and CDR2 FQNNGV. The CDR3 has 14 amino acids. The CDR3, as DNA: TGTGCCAGCAGCTTGGAAGTAAGCAATCAGCCCCAGCATTTT. It is translated as CASSLEVSNQPQHF. The full variable domain, completed using reference TRBV11-2 and TRBJ1-5, is EAGVAQSPRYKIIEKRQSVAFWCNPISGHATLYWYQQILGQGPKLLIQFQNNGVVDDSQLPKDRFSAERLKGVDSTLKIQPAKLEDSAVYLCASSLEVSNQPQHFGDGTRLSIL.

This clone was recorded a few times. V is TRBV6-1 and J is TRBJ2-3; D gene uncertain. The germline CDR1 and CDR2 sequences are MNHNS and SASEGT. Trimming shortened V by 2 bases and J by 6 bases, and 9 bases separated the two germline ends. This CDR3 is built from 13 residues. CDR3 sequence reads: CASSEMSTDTQYF. The CDR3 DNA sequence: TGTGCCAGCAGTGAAATGTCGACGGATACGCAGTATTTT.